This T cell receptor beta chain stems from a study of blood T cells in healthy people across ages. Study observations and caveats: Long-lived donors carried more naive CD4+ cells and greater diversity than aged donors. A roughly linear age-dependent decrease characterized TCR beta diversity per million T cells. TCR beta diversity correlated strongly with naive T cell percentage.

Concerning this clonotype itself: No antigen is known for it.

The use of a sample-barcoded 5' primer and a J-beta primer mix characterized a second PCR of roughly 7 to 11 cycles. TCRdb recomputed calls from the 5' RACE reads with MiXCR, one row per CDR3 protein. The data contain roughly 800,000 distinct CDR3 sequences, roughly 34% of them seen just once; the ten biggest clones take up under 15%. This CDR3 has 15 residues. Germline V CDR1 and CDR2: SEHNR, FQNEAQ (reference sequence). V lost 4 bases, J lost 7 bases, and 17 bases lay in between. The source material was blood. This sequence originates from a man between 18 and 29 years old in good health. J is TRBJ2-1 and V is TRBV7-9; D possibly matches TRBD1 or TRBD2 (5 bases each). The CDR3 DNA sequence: TGTGCCAGCAGCTCAACCGCCAGGGAGCAGAATGAGCAGTTCTTC. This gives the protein CASSSTAREQNEQFF.